This T cell receptor (beta chain) was sequenced for a study of T cell responses to AZD1222 COVID-19 vaccine. Whole-study findings and limits: Regions 160-218 and 743-854 dominated among vaccine-associated CD4 TCRs spanning spike. Reportedly, nearly half of unique spike TCRs recognized epitopes outside B.1.351/B.1.1.7 mutations.

Only in-frame clones appear in the TCRdb table, and some are missing; sequencing was by immunoSEQ multiplex PCR. The sample comprises 150,000 to 200,000 clones, 90% to 95% of which are singletons, and roughly 10% rests with the top ten. The CDR3 extends over 12 amino acids. V lost 3 bases, J lost 5 bases, and 8 bases lay in between. A few counts support this clone. Its antigen is currently unknown. The sequence was obtained from an adult in good health. The sample here was peripheral blood, taken on day 0 of AZD1222 vaccination. The J gene is TRBJ2-7, the V gene TRBV12-3 or TRBV12-4; maybe TRBD2 (5 bases). The CDR3 DNA reads as TGTGCCAGCAGTTTGAGGGTTAACGAGCAGTACTTC. It yields the protein CASSLRVNEQYF.